This TCR beta chain was obtained from a study of radiation and T cells in renal cell carcinoma. Overall study findings and caveats: From baseline, blood top tumor clonotypes peaked at 2 weeks post-radiation.

This CDR3 contains 17 residues. CDR1 is SGHAT, CDR2 FQNNGV, per germline. V gave up 6 bases and J gave up 0 bases; unmatched junction bases: 4. Sequencing was performed with immunoSEQ multiplex PCR; in TCRdb, only in-frame clones are kept and a portion is missing. The sample includes 120,000 or so clones, around 90% seen only once; the top ten take approximately 5.8%. This sample's time point: blood 2 weeks post-SBRT. Treatment reported: 15 Gy SBRT to primary tumor, nephrectomy 4 weeks later. Comments on this clone: Its antigen remains unknown.

The TCR comes from an older woman with renal cell carcinoma. The rearrangement links TRBV11-2 to TRBJ2-6; 11 nucleotides match TRBD2. The sample consisted of blood, taken from a patient whose treatment included radiotherapy and nephrectomy. The CDR3 here is CASRQLAGVSGANVLTF. CDR3 nucleotides: TGTGCCAGCAGACAACTAGCGGGGGTCTCTGGGGCCAACGTCCTGACTTTC.